Below, 24 T cell receptor beta chains from the same sample are listed, as sequenced in a study of glioma-infiltrating T cells after dendritic cell vaccination. The method was immunoSEQ multiplex PCR; TCRdb's version includes in-frame clones alone and lacks a portion of them. Here the sample spans 55,000 to 70,000 clones, around four fifths being singletons. The sequencing here drew on blood, taken before dendritic cell vaccination. These receptors all stem from a human donor with glioblastoma.

The rearrangement joins TRBV29-1 to TRBJ2-2; 9 nucleotides align to TRBD2. Germline CDR1 and CDR2: SQVTM and ANQGSEA. This CDR3 has 14 amino acids. V was clipped by 4 bases and J by 7 bases; unmatched bases: 7. The CDR3 bases are TGCAGCGTTGCCGCGGGGGGGCGGTTCGGGGAGCTGTTTTTT. Protein sequence: CSVAAGGRFGELFF.

The chain has TRBV6-6 and TRBJ1-3; 9 nucleotides agree with TRBD1. Germline CDR1 is MNHNY and CDR2 is SVGAGI (reference sequence). There are 14 residues in the CDR3. The junction had 7 bases not matched to a gene; V was cut back by 8 bases and J by 5 bases. Written as DNA, the CDR3 is TGTGCCAGCCGACCCGGGACAGGGCGAAACACCATATATTTT. Amino acids: CASRPGTGRNTIYF.

V is TRBV9 and J is TRBJ2-7, with TRBD1 matching 10 bases. In germline, CDR1 is SGDLS, CDR2 YYNGEE. The CDR3 spans 15 residues. Trimming at V came to 2 bases and at J to 2 bases, leaving 4 bases not matched to a gene. The CDR3 sequence: CASSVRDRGPYEQYF. CDR3 DNA sequence: TGTGCCAGCAGCGTCCGGGACAGGGGACCCTACGAGCAGTACTTC.

This clone was detected only a few times. V and J are TRBV4-2 and TRBJ2-7; tentatively, D is TRBD1 (5 bases). V was shortened by 4 bases and J by 3 bases, with 10 bases between the two germline ends. CDR1 is LGHNA, CDR2 YNFKEQ, per germline. This CDR3 is built from 13 residues. CDR3 nucleotides: TGTGCCAGCAGCCCCGACAGTCACTACGAGCAGTACTTC. It codes for CASSPDSHYEQYF.

Details on this clone: The sample contains more than one DNA sequence encoding this CDR3. The chain carries TRBV4-2 and TRBJ2-3; 8 bases match TRBD2. V was clipped by 0 bases and J by 6 bases; unmatched bases: 17. The length of the CDR3 is 19 residues. Germline CDR1 and CDR2: LGHNA and YNFKEQ. CDR3 loop: CASSQEFSLAGGPGDTQYF. The CDR3 nucleotides are TGTGCCAGCAGCCAAGAGTTTAGCCTGGCGGGGGGTCCGGGGGATACGCAGTATTTT.

The chain couples TRBV4-1 to TRBJ1-1, with D unclear. V gave up 1 base and J gave up 3 bases, with 9 bases separating them. CDR3 length: 14 residues. Per the germline V gene, CDR1 is MGHRA and CDR2 is YSYEKL. DNA of the CDR3: TGCGCCAGCAGCCAAGTTCCCATGTACACTGAAGCTTTCTTT. Its protein is CASSQVPMYTEAFF.

The V gene is TRBV28, the J gene TRBJ1-1; 9 bases fit TRBD1. The junction had 10 bases not matched to a gene; V was cut back by 6 bases and J by 5 bases. The CDR3 totals 15 residues. Germline assignment: CDR1 MDHEN and CDR2 SYDVKM. The CDR3, as DNA: TGTGCCAGCAGACCCCCCAGACAGGGGGGAACTGAAGCTTTCTTT. Protein sequence: CASRPPRQGGTEAFF.

This sequence joins TRBV15 and TRBJ2-4, with D possibly being TRBD2 (6 bases). CDR3 length: 13 amino acids. Germline V lookup: CDR1 LNHNV, CDR2 YYDKDF (reference sequence). The V end lost 8 bases, the J end lost 6 bases, and 14 bases lay between the germline ends. The chain's CDR3 is CATSASDLNIQYF. CDR3 bases: TGTGCCACCTCGGCTAGCGACCTAAACATTCAGTACTTC.

The V and J genes are TRBV19 and TRBJ2-7; D might be TRBD2 (6 bases). The CDR3 runs 12 residues. Trimming removed 6 bases from V and 7 bases from J, with 13 bases in between. The germline V gene has CDR1 LNHDA and CDR2 SQIVND (reference sequence). The CDR3 DNA is TGTGCCAGTAGCGCTCTGGCGGGGGAGCAGTACTTC. This codes for CASSALAGEQYF.

The chain couples TRBV6-6 to TRBJ2-7; D may be TRBD1 (6 bases). The CDR3 contains 16 residues. Trimming shortened V by 2 bases and J by 0 bases, and 14 bases separated the two germline ends. CDR1 and CDR2 (germline): MNHNY, SVGAGI (reference sequence). For the CDR3, the DNA is TGTGCCAGCAGTTACATTACAGGGCACTTCTCCTACGAGCAGTACTTC. Translated: CASSYITGHFSYEQYF.

The chain joins TRBV7-9 to TRBJ1-2, with D unresolved. CDR1 SEHNR and CDR2 FQNEAQ come from the germline V gene (reference sequence). The CDR3 spans 13 residues. The V end lost 1 base, the J end lost 5 bases, and 8 bases lay between the germline ends. DNA for the CDR3: TGTGCCAGCAGCTTAGGGGCAGTTTATGGCTACACCTTC. Encoded protein: CASSLGAVYGYTF.

The V and J genes are TRBV9 and TRBJ2-1; D remains ambiguous. The CDR3 is made up of 16 amino acids. Per the germline V gene, CDR1 is SGDLS and CDR2 is YYNGEE. V was trimmed by 2 bases and J by 2 bases, leaving 14 bases between them. This chain's CDR3 is CASSVSPGVPYNEQFF. The DNA for the CDR3 is TGTGCCAGCAGCGTGAGTCCAGGTGTCCCCTACAATGAGCAGTTCTTC.

The CDR3 region has the DNA TGCGCCAGCAGTTCGAGTCAACCCTACAATGAGCAGTTCTTC. It encodes CASSSSQPYNEQFF. V usage is TRBV10-1 and J usage is TRBJ2-1; D call uncertain. The CDR3 sequence is 14 residues long. Germline loops: CDR1 WNHNN, CDR2 SYGVQD (reference sequence). The V gene lost 5 bases and the J gene lost 2 bases, with 10 bases spanning the gap.

This clone appeared a single time. The chain couples TRBV27 to TRBJ1-2; a possible D gene is TRBD1 (6 bases). Germline assignment: CDR1 MNHEY and CDR2 SMNVEV (reference sequence). V was cut by 6 bases and J by 6 bases, with 14 bases left in between. The CDR3 is 13 amino acids. In DNA, the CDR3 is TGTGCCAGCAGACCGACAGGCTCCGATGGCTACACCTTC. Protein product: CASRPTGSDGYTF.

The chain has TRBV11-3 and TRBJ1-1; D is perhaps TRBD1 (6 bases). The CDR3 is 13 residues long. V was trimmed by 1 base and J by 11 bases, leaving 14 bases between them. Looked up from germline, CDR1 is SGHNT and CDR2 is YENEEA. The CDR3 protein is CASSLAAGADAFF. Here the CDR3 DNA reads TGTGCCAGCAGCTTAGCCGCGGGGGCGGATGCTTTCTTT. Variable domain in full (rest from reference TRBV11-3 and TRBJ1-1): EAGVVQSPRYKIIEKKQPVAFWCNPISGHNTLYWYLQNLGQGPELLIRYENEEAVDDSQLPKDRFSAERLKGVDSTLKIQPAELGDSAVYLCASSLAAGADAFFGQGTRLTVV.

A few counts support this clone. The rearrangement joins TRBV6-1 to TRBJ1-4; D remains ambiguous. V lost 2 bases to trimming and J lost 4 bases, with 11 bases between them. Germline assignment: CDR1 MNHNS and CDR2 SASEGT. This CDR3 region has 15 residues. DNA of the CDR3: TGTGCCAGCAGTGAACGGGGTCGGTTTAATGAAAAACTGTTTTTT. Translated, it gives CASSERGRFNEKLFF.

The chain employs TRBV10-2 and TRBJ2-1, with D tentatively TRBD2 (7 bases). The germline V gene encodes CDR1 WSHSY and CDR2 SAAADI. The CDR3 totals 14 residues. The germline V and J ends were trimmed by 2 bases and 9 bases, with 14 bases remaining between them. The CDR3 DNA is TGCGCCAGCAGTGAGCTGGGGGGGCCGGGTGAGCAGTTCTTC. Translated: CASSELGGPGEQFF.

The V and J genes are TRBV28 and TRBJ2-4; the match to TRBD2 covers 15 bases. The germline V gene has CDR1 MDHEN and CDR2 SYDVKM. The CDR3 length is 16 residues. The V gene end was trimmed by 8 bases and the J gene end by 2 bases; junction bases not matched to a gene: 4. CDR3 in amino acids: CASGLAGGRSKNIQYF. The CDR3 nucleotides are TGTGCCAGCGGACTAGCGGGGGGGCGGTCCAAAAACATTCAGTACTTC.

The chain is built from TRBV5-8 and TRBJ2-7, with a tentative D call TRBD1 (6 bases). The CDR3 is 13 amino acids. CDR1 SGHTS and CDR2 YDEGEE come from the germline V gene. Trimming cost V 4 bases and J 4 bases, with 12 bases left between them. CDR3 DNA sequence: TGTGCCAGCAGCCACAGGGAAGGGTACGAGCAGTACTTC. Its protein product is CASSHREGYEQYF.

The chain recombines TRBV19 with TRBJ1-5, with 10 nucleotides matching TRBD1. The CDR3 runs to 13 residues. Germline assignment: CDR1 LNHDA and CDR2 SQIVND (reference sequence). Germline trimming cut 8 bases from V and 7 bases from J; bases unmatched to any gene: 5. CDR3 sequence reads: CASRQGAGQPQHF. DNA for the CDR3: TGTGCCAGTCGACAGGGGGCGGGCCAGCCCCAGCATTTT.

The rearrangement uses TRBV15 and TRBJ2-7; 10 nucleotides agree with TRBD1. The CDR3 runs 16 residues. Trimming took 0 bases from V and 2 from J; bases not matched to a gene: 4. Germline values: CDR1 LNHNV, CDR2 YYDKDF (reference sequence). The CDR3 is CATSREPGQGTYEQYF. The CDR3, as DNA: TGTGCCACCAGCAGAGAACCGGGACAGGGGACCTACGAGCAGTACTTC.

The chain recombines TRBV6-1 with TRBJ1-3; D not certain. V lost 2 bases, J lost 2 bases, and 16 bases lay in between. CDR1 is MNHNS and CDR2 is SASEGT in the germline V gene. The CDR3 sequence is 17 residues long. The CDR3 sequence: CASSELEGRATGNTIYF. Written as DNA, the CDR3 is TGTGCCAGCAGTGAATTGGAGGGAAGGGCAACTGGAAACACCATATATTTT.

The V call is TRBV30, the J call TRBJ1-3, with TRBD1 as a possible D gene (5 bases). The CDR3 spans 17 residues. In germline, CDR1 is GTSNPN, CDR2 SVGIG (reference sequence). V was pared by 1 base and J by 0 bases, with 16 bases between. CDR3 nucleotides: TGTGCCTGGAGTGGGGGGGACCGCAGGGCCTCTGGAAACACCATATATTTT. This translates into CAWSGGDRRASGNTIYF.

The chain is built from TRBV2 and TRBJ1-1, with 9 positions matching TRBD1. J was trimmed by 5 bases and V by 6 bases; bases with no gene match: 7. The CDR3 sequence is 14 residues long. Germline CDR1 is SNHLY and CDR2 is FYNNEI. The DNA of the CDR3 is TGTGCCAGCAGCCTCGGGACAGGGTCTACTGAAGCTTTCTTT. This encodes CASSLGTGSTEAFF.